Here is one T cell receptor beta chain with its context. Antigen unknown. Genomic DNA provided the template from which TCR beta VDJ and CDR3 profiles were obtained. One entry per CDR3 protein results from TCRdb running MiXCR on the reads. The sample lists 35,000 to 50,000 distinct CDR3 sequences, around 67% seen once, with less than 25% in the top ten. This sample stems from a study of CD8+CD57+ T cells in acquired aplastic anemia. Study-level points and caveats: Any difference that existed in CD8+ Simpson's diversity between patients and controls was not significant.

The ends were cut back, 3 bases at V and 3 bases at J, with 9 bases in the middle. The CDR3 contains 13 residues. CDR1 is LNHDA and CDR2 is SQIVND in the germline V gene (reference sequence). The sample taken for sequencing was sorted CD4+, CD8+, or CD8+CD57+ T cells (not recorded which) from PBMCs. The V and J genes are TRBV19 and TRBJ2-7; unclear D gene. This sequence was found in a human donor in good health, serving as a control. In nucleotides, the CDR3 is TGTGCCAGTAGTATCCCCAGGAGCTACGAGCAGTACTTC. It translates to CASSIPRSYEQYF. Looking up the rest from reference TRBV19 and TRBJ2-7 gives the full variable domain: DGGITQSPKYLFRKEGQNVTLSCEQNLNHDAMYWYRQDPGQGLRLIYYSQIVNDFQKGDIAEGYSVSREKKESFPLTVTSAQKNPTAFYLCASSIPRSYEQYFGPGTRLTVT.